Listed below are T cell receptor beta chains from one sample, sequenced in a study of T cell responses to AZD1222 COVID-19 vaccine. Produced via immunoSEQ multiplex PCR; TCRdb's table is partial and in-frame only. Of more than 150,000 clones listed, 90% to 95% are singletons. Sequencing was performed on peripheral blood, taken 28 days after the second AZD1222 dose. All receptors derive from an adult who received the AZD1222 COVID-19 vaccine. Both conserved end residues are part of each CDR3. D genes are given only for firm matches. The listing skips clone size in some rows; elsewhere it reads once, few, many or a size class.

CDR3 length	clone size	D gene	V gene	J gene	CDR3 DNA	CDR3 protein
14	few	TRBD1	TRBV6-6	TRBJ1-1	TGTGCCAGCAGGGTTACAGGGGGGAACACTGAAGCTTTCTTT	CASRVTGGNTEAFF
16	-	TRBD2	TRBV9	TRBJ2-2	TGTGCCAGCAGAGAGCGGGAGCGGGGGGAAACCGGGGAGCTGTTTTTT	CASRERERGETGELFF
16	-	TRBD2	TRBV9	TRBJ2-1	TGTGCCAGCGCTCCCCCTTCTAGCGGGTTAAACAATGAGCAGTTCTTC	CASAPPSSGLNNEQFF
15	-	-	TRBV6-5	TRBJ1-2	TGTGCCAGCAGCGACGACCGATGGAGGGTTGGTGGCTACACCTTC	CASSDDRWRVGGYTF
15	-	TRBD1	TRBV11-1	TRBJ1-4	TGTGCCAGCAGCTTGCCCCCCGACAGGGTTGAAAAACTGTTTTTT	CASSLPPDRVEKLFF
17	-	-	TRBV7-8	TRBJ1-5	TGTGCCAGCAGCCAAGGACATGCCCGATATAGCAATCAGCCCCAGCATTTT	CASSQGHARYSNQPQHF
15	once	TRBD2	TRBV2	TRBJ2-3	TGTGCCAGCAGTTCCACTAGCGGGAATCCAGATACGCAGTATTTT	CASSSTSGNPDTQYF
13	-	TRBD2	TRBV18	TRBJ2-1	TGTGCCAGCTCACCGGGGACTAGCGATGAGCAGTTCTTC	CASSPGTSDEQFF
14	-	-	TRBV6-5	TRBJ2-3	TGTGCCAGCAAGCGGACTATTCTAACAGATACGCAGTATTTT	CASKRTILTDTQYF
15	-	TRBD2	TRBV10-3	TRBJ2-3	TGTGCCATCAGTGTGTCTAGCGGGAGGGGAGATACGCAGTATTTT	CAISVSSGRGDTQYF
12	-	-	TRBV30	TRBJ1-1	TGTGCCTGGAGTGATGGAAACACTGAAGCTTTCTTT	CAWSDGNTEAFF
12	few	TRBD2	TRBV7-8	TRBJ2-7	TGTGCCAGCAGCCCAGCGGGGAGGGAGCAGTACTTC	CASSPAGREQYF
13	-	-	TRBV24-1	TRBJ1-2	TGTGCCACCAGTGATTTGTCGGGCGATGGCTACACCTTC	CATSDLSGDGYTF
15	-	-	TRBV6-7	TRBJ1-5	TGTGCCAGCAGCCATTTTGCTGGGAGCAATCAGCCCCAGCATTTT	CASSHFAGSNQPQHF
14	-	TRBD1	TRBV27	TRBJ2-2	TGTGCCAGCAGTGGGACAGGGCGGGCCGGGGAGCTGTTTTTT	CASSGTGRAGELFF
13	-	-	TRBV28	TRBJ1-1	TGTGCCAGCAATGGACGGTGGAACACTGAAGCTTTCTTT	CASNGRWNTEAFF
15	-	TRBD1	TRBV12-5	TRBJ1-5	TGTGCTAGTGGTTTGGACTGGACAGGAAATCAGCCCCAGCATTTT	CASGLDWTGNQPQHF
13	few	-	TRBV6-8	TRBJ1-5	TGTGCCAGCAGTTACTCGCGGGATCAGCCCCAGCATTTT	CASSYSRDQPQHF
16	-	TRBD2	TRBV5-4	TRBJ2-1	TGTGCCAGCAGCTTGTGGCTAGCGGGGGGGCCCCATGAGCAGTTCTTC	CASSLWLAGGPHEQFF
16	-	TRBD2	TRBV13	TRBJ2-3	TGTGCCAGCAGCCCCCAGGGACTAGCGGGACAGGCCACGCAGTATTTT	CASSPQGLAGQATQYF
14	few	TRBD1	TRBV13	TRBJ1-4	TGTGCCAGCAGCTTCAGGGGGCAGGGCGAAAAACTGTTTTTT	CASSFRGQGEKLFF
15	-	-	TRBV9	TRBJ1-2	TGTGCCAGCAGCGGACGACGGGGCCCTAACTATGGCTACACCTTC	CASSGRRGPNYGYTF
12	-	TRBD1	TRBV30	TRBJ2-5	TGTGCCCGGGAACAGGGGGATGAGACCCAGTACTTC	CAREQGDETQYF
15	-	TRBD2	TRBV27	TRBJ2-1	TGTGCCAGCAGTTTACGCGGGGGGAACTACAATGAGCAGTTCTTC	CASSLRGGNYNEQFF
14	-	TRBD1	TRBV7-2	TRBJ1-1	TGTGCCAGCAGCTTTAACAGGGGAGGCACTGAAGCTTTCTTT	CASSFNRGGTEAFF
17	-	-	TRBV19	TRBJ1-5	TGTGCCAGTAGTATAAGCGGCCCGCGAGTGGGCAATCAGCCCCAGCATTTT	CASSISGPRVGNQPQHF
13	-	-	TRBV30	TRBJ1-3	TGTGCCTGGAGTGAAGATTACGGAAACACCATATATTTT	CAWSEDYGNTIYF
18	-	TRBD2	TRBV11-2	TRBJ2-1	TGTGCCAGCAGCTTAACCCCAGGCAGCGGGGGGCTCGACAATGAGCAGTTCTTC	CASSLTPGSGGLDNEQFF
14	-	TRBD2	TRBV28	TRBJ2-7	TGTGCCGGGCGGGGTACGGGAGGGCCGGATGAGCAGTACTTC	CAGRGTGGPDEQYF